This T cell receptor beta chain emerged from a study of T-cell memory formation after mild COVID-19 (TCRdb year 2021). At the level of the whole study: TCR sequence clusters from the two donors were largely donor specific. Longitudinal TCRalpha and TCRbeta repertoire sequencing tracked T-cell clones expanding and contracting after mild COVID-19 in two donors. Two young, previously healthy adult volunteers, one female and one male, were included in the cohort. Broader findings and caveats from the paper: The study covered only a couple of mild cases, and larger cohorts including severe cases with pre-infection samples were considered necessary. Some responding clones were detected in pre-infection memory, suggesting pre-existing cross-reactive memory T cells joined the SARS-CoV-2 response. Contracting CD4+ clones were located mainly in the CM and EM memory subsets, whereas CD8+ clones were found to be enriched in EMRA. Balanced CD4/CD8 phenotypes were observed for clones contracting from day 15 to 85, whereas a bias towards CD4+ was observed for a second wave of clones expanding from day 15 to 37. The second-wave clones that peaked on day 37 were not confirmed to be SARS-CoV-2 specific.

The CDR1 and CDR2 encoded by the germline V gene are LGHNA and YSLEER. A distance of 15 bases separates the germline ends of V and J, which lose 4 bases and 0 bases respectively. The CDR3, cysteine through phenylalanine, is 16 amino acids long. CDR3 DNA is the only sequence kept; it has 48 bases, read in frame from the first base. Sequencing used an Illumina NovaSeq 6000. Using 5'RACE with constant-segment primers, TCRalpha and TCRbeta cDNA libraries were constructed, with sample barcodes and unique molecular identifiers added in the process. Trizol reagent was used to extract RNA from every sample. Amplification of the libraries took two PCR steps, and the second step added a second sample barcode plus Illumina TruSeq adapters. Libraries were sequenced on an Illumina NovaSeq with 2 x 150 bp paired-end reads. As for the original processing: The reads were demultiplexed and collapsed into UMI-guided consensus sequences using migec v1.2.7. Using mixcr v2.1.11, UMI consensuses were aligned to TRA and TRB V and J templates and then assembled into clonotypes. A clonotype was counted as expanded or contracted only if both edgeR and NoisET called the change significant, with noise models trained on biological replicates. For edgeR calls, the thresholds were a false discovery rate-adjusted p below 0.01 and a log2 fold-change of 1. As an exploratory analysis of dynamics, max-normalized trajectories of the 1000 most abundant clonotypes were examined by PCA with hierarchical clustering. Separately sequenced CD4+ and CD8+ repertoires were used to assign a CD4 or CD8 phenotype to each responding clone. The public sequencing data were trimmed at Q25 with fastp and processed into clonotypes with MiXCR by TCRdb, which kept only in-frame beta chains. Merged by CDR3 protein, the rows form single entries marked with the most common genes and DNA. TCRdb assigned the V and J calls; the authors' analysis was not used. The sample contains about 260,000 distinct CDR3 sequences, about 17% of them found a single time. The top ten clonotypes cover around a fifth of the sample.

Worth noting for this clonotype: Its recognized antigen is unknown. No much larger clone exists at a distance of one base, and base qualities are not known.

PBMCs were isolated by Ficoll-Paque density gradient centrifugation. This receptor chain uses TRBV4-3 and TRBJ1-1, with an unclear D gene assignment. Sequencing was carried out using PBMCs or a T cell subset sorted from them (not recorded which). This sequence originates from a man aged 18 to 35 who had mild COVID-19 (a few samples of this study predate the infection). The sample titles of this study are shuffled in the database, so cell type and time point are left out; the donor was told from shared clones. DNA sequence: TGCGCCAGCAGCCCAACAGCCTGGGAGGTGAACACTGAAGCTTTCTTT. It encodes CASSPTAWEVNTEAFF.